Listed below are T cell receptor beta chains from one sample, sequenced in a study of T-cell reconstitution after alpha-beta-depleted transplantation in children. TCRdb processed the PCR reads anew with MiXCR; each CDR3 protein has one entry. The sample shows fewer than 750,000 distinct CDR3 sequences, roughly 23% of them seen only once. Material: PBMCs, mostly from graft donor cells, obtained 360 days after TCRalphabeta/CD19-depleted stem cell transplant. Receptors were obtained from a boy in the first two years of life who had a stem cell transplant for acute myeloid leukemia, so the T cells may come from the graft donor. CDR3s include the opening cysteine and the closing phenylalanine or tryptophan. A D gene is named only where the DNA matches it firmly. A clone size is listed for some rows: how often the clone was seen (once, few, many), or a class if it is expanded.

few	TRBV12-3/TRBV12-4	TRBJ2-5	TRBD1	CASSSGTGAWETQYF	TGTGCCAGCAGTTCCGGGACAGGGGCTTGGGAGACCCAGTACTTC
-	TRBV24-1	TRBJ1-4	TRBD1	CATSDARGDANEKLFF	TGTGCCACCAGTGATGCCAGGGGGGACGCTAATGAAAAACTGTTTTTT
many	TRBV15	TRBJ1-1	-	CATSSRVNTEAFF	TGTGCCACCAGCAGCAGGGTGAACACTGAAGCTTTCTTT
few	TRBV4-3	TRBJ2-7	-	CASSQDHGEFYEQYF	TGCGCCAGCAGCCAAGATCATGGAGAATTCTACGAGCAGTACTTC
-	TRBV12-3/TRBV12-4	TRBJ2-7	-	CASSPHWGVPPYEQYF	TGTGCCAGCAGCCCCCATTGGGGGGTTCCCCCCTACGAGCAGTACTTC
-	TRBV4-1	TRBJ2-1	TRBD2	CASSLNPGLATGDEQFF	TGCGCCAGCAGCCTCAATCCGGGACTAGCAACGGGGGATGAGCAGTTCTTC
many	TRBV12-3/TRBV12-4	TRBJ2-3	-	CASSPPGTSTDTQYF	TGTGCCAGCAGCCCGCCAGGAACTAGCACAGATACGCAGTATTTT
many	TRBV10-3	TRBJ2-1	TRBD2	CAIRSGRLASYNEQFF	TGTGCCATCAGGAGCGGGAGGCTAGCGTCCTACAATGAGCAGTTCTTC
-	TRBV6-6	TRBJ2-3	-	CASSRLSTDTQYF	TGTGCCAGCAGCCGACTTAGCACAGATACGCAGTATTTT
many	TRBV12-3/TRBV12-4	TRBJ2-7	TRBD1	CASSLVGQSYEQYF	TGTGCCAGCAGTTTAGTGGGACAGAGCTACGAGCAGTACTTC
-	TRBV27	TRBJ2-7	TRBD1	CASSGQGDPYEQYF	TGTGCCAGCAGCGGACAGGGTGACCCCTACGAGCAGTACTTC
many	TRBV10-2	TRBJ1-5	-	CASSERRVVGQPQHF	TGCGCCAGCAGTGAACGCAGGGTGGTAGGTCAGCCCCAGCATTTT
-	TRBV20-1	TRBJ1-5	-	CSARAGDNQPQHF	TGCAGTGCTAGAGCAGGGGACAATCAGCCCCAGCATTTT
few	TRBV7-2	TRBJ2-5	-	CASSAAGEVLETQYF	TGTGCCAGCAGCGCCGCAGGGGAGGTGTTAGAGACCCAGTACTTC
many	TRBV4-3	TRBJ2-2	TRBD1	CASSPRSGTGNTGELFF	TGCGCCAGCAGCCCCAGGTCCGGGACAGGGAACACCGGGGAGCTGTTTTTT
-	TRBV25-1	TRBJ1-1	-	CASRDIGTEAFF	TGTGCCAGCAGGGACATAGGCACTGAAGCTTTCTTT
-	TRBV5-5	TRBJ2-3	-	CASSLPQAMDTQYF	TGTGCCAGCAGCTTACCACAGGCGATGGATACGCAGTATTTT
-	TRBV20-1	TRBJ2-7	TRBD1	CSAKGARREQYF	TGCAGTGCTAAGGGGGCCAGGCGCGAGCAGTACTTC
-	TRBV28	TRBJ2-2	-	CASSSYGLVGKKGTGELFF	TGTGCCAGCAGTTCTTATGGCCTCGTGGGGAAAAAGGGCACCGGGGAGCTGTTTTTT
-	TRBV20-1	TRBJ1-5	TRBD1	CSATTGRRNQPQHF	TGCAGTGCTACGACAGGGAGGCGCAATCAGCCCCAGCATTTT
-	TRBV9	TRBJ2-1	-	CASSVETAPGSEQFF	TGTGCCAGCAGCGTAGAAACAGCCCCGGGTAGTGAGCAGTTCTTC
many	TRBV7-6	TRBJ2-1	TRBD2	CASSLAPGAGGSAEQFF	TGTGCCAGCAGCTTAGCCCCGGGAGCGGGGGGGAGCGCTGAGCAGTTCTTC
few	TRBV7-2	TRBJ1-2	-	CASSLRPPEGYTF	TGTGCCAGCAGCTTACGACCTCCCGAAGGCTACACCTTC
-	TRBV7-2	TRBJ2-5	TRBD1	CASSLGATGPSETQYF	TGTGCCAGCAGCTTAGGAGCGACAGGGCCTTCGGAGACCCAGTACTTC
few	TRBV6-4	TRBJ2-7	-	CASKLLPSSYEQYF	TGTGCCAGCAAGTTACTCCCAAGCTCCTACGAGCAGTACTTC
-	TRBV6-1	TRBJ2-3	TRBD2	CASKGAGGLPDTQYF	TGTGCCAGCAAGGGCGCGGGGGGGCTGCCAGATACGCAGTATTTT
few	TRBV27	TRBJ2-1	-	CASSLRGGASNEQFF	TGTGCCAGCAGTTTACGTGGGGGGGCCAGCAATGAGCAGTTCTTC